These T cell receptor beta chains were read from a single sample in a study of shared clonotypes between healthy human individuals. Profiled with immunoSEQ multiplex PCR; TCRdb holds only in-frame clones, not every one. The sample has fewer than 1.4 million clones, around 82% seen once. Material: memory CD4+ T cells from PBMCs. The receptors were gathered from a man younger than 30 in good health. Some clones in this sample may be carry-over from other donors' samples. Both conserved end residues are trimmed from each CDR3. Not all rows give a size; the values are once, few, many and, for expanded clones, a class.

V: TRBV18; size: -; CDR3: ASSVQAGPSYNEQF
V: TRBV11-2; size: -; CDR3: ASSLFGTASTDTQY
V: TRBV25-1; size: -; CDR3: ASEQGGRGGMNEQF
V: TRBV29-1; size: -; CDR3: SVHSGVGYT
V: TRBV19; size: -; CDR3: ATQPQRGPYSGNTIY
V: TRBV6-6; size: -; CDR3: ASSYSPNYGYT
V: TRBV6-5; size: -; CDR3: ASSHRTSGSYEQY
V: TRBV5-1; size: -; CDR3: ASSLAGTGNYNEQF
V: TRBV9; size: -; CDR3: ASSVRYEGTEAF
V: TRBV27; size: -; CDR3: ASSLTGRDTEAF
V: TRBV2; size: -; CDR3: ASSADLIAKNIQY
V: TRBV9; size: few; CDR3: ASSVEWHTGELF
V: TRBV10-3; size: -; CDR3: AISGAGTSYEQY
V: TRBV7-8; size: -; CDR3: ASSLAPDSGYGYT
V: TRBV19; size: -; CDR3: ASRRGMGPYEQY
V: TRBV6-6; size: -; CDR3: ASSYSYRGSGNTIY
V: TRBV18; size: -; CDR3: ASSAYRDRVQETQY
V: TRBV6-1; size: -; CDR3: ASTHPGQGRGGYT
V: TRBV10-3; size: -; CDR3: AIRRTGAISGNTIY
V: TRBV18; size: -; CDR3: ASSPFPLGNQPQH
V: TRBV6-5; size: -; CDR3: ASNFGQARTEAF
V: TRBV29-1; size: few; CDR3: SALTSGSSYNEQF
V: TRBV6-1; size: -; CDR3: ASSMGQEGLEQY
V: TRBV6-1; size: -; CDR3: ASSVQARFDGYT
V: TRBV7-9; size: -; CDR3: ASSPPSGNYGYT
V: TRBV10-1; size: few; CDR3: ASISLGQPQH
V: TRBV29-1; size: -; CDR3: SAGQARGQF
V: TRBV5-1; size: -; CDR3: ASSSDKGGSLNTGELF
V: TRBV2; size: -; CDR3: ASSLQGGNNQPQH
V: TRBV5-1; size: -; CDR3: ASSPGELPTDTQY
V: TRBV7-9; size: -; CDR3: ASSFYMNTEAF
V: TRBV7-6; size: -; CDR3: ASSPRSGANVLT
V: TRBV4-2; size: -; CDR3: ASSSGSRDEQF
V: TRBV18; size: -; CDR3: ASSPSTSGMGNEQF
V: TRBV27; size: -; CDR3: ASSIAGWGYEQY
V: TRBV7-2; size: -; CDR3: ASSLDGTYGYT
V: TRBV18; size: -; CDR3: ASSPRGAASTGELF
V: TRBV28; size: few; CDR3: ASSPPTFTGELF
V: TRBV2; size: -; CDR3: ASSENSLAGEWEQF
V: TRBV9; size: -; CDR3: ASSPLAGGAYNEQF
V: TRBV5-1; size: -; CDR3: ASSTSGTPDTQY
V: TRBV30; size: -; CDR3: ASPRAAEAGYT
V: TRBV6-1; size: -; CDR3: ASSDRDRGHFFEKLF
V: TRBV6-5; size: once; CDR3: ASSYRDANTEAF
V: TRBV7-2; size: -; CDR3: ASSLTRGTSSYEQY
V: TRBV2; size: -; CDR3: ASRPDPSYAKLF
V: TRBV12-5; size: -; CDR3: ASGQGPGGDVVAF
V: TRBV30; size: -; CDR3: AWRRQGAQETQY
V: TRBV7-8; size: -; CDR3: ASSGGLSSTGAYEQY
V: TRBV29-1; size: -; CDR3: SVTGQGETQY
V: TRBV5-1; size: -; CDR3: ASSPGARGNTEAF
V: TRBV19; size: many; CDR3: ASSPRGQGVRQPQH
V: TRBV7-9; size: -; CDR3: ASSLGVTIDQH
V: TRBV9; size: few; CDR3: ASSAHPDTSYNEQF
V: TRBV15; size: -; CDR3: ATSLHGTGVGETQY
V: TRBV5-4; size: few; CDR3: ASSLAGTSGRYYNEQF
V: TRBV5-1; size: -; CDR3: ASSLELMNTEAF
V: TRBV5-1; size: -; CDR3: ASSPVAGSYNEQF
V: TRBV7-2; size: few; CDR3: ASSLDATGWYL